This T cell receptor beta chain is from a study of cytomegalovirus exposure and HLA in healthy donors. Broader study findings: The classifier reportedly diagnosed cytomegalovirus status with high specificity and sensitivity. Most TCR sequences proved rare, with some public TCRs found in many donors.

Worth noting for this clone: Its target is unknown.

This CDR3 region has 12 residues. Per the germline V gene, CDR1 is LGHNT and CDR2 is FRNRAP. Trimming took 2 bases from V and 3 from J, leaving 5 bases between them. Repertoires were generated with immunoSEQ multiplex PCR, while TCRdb's copy carries only in-frame clones and drops some. The data contain 220,000 or so clones, over 80% of them seen just once; the ten biggest clones take up over 12%. The chain is built from TRBV12-5 and TRBJ2-7, with no clear D. This sequence was found in a woman in her 30s in good health and CMV-seropositive. Sequencing was carried out using PBMCs. The CDR3 bases are TGTGCTAGTGGTTTGTCCTTCTACGAGCAGTACTTC. Protein product: CASGLSFYEQYF.